This paragraph covers one T cell receptor (beta chain) sequence. Its antigen is not identified. These data belong to a study of beta chain features in type 1 diabetes. Overall study context: Examination of sorted cells across all samples involved 90 million to 120 million cells.

The V gene end was trimmed by 6 bases and the J gene end by 2 bases; junction bases not matched to a gene: 7. Germline V gene sequence: CDR1 SNHLY, CDR2 FYNNEI. This CDR3 is 15 amino acids long. Sequencing targeted expressed TCRB transcripts, as all isolated RNA had been reverse transcribed. There were 3.5 million to 4.5 million reads on average in the naive, central memory and regulatory T cell samples. Repertoires were generated with immunoSEQ multiplex PCR, while TCRdb's copy carries only in-frame clones and drops some. The sample contains approximately 300,000 clones, more than 9.5% of which appear only once. General study points: Healthy donors had naive, central memory and Treg TCRB repertoires that appeared less similar than those seen among patients.

The sequenced sample was naive CD4+ T cells from blood. The chain recombines TRBV2 with TRBJ1-2, with 9 bases fitting TRBD1. The sequence was collected from a woman in her 30s in good health. The CDR3 spells CASRGRTGENYGYTF. CDR3 nucleotide sequence: TGTGCCAGCAGAGGGAGGACAGGGGAAAACTATGGCTACACCTTC.